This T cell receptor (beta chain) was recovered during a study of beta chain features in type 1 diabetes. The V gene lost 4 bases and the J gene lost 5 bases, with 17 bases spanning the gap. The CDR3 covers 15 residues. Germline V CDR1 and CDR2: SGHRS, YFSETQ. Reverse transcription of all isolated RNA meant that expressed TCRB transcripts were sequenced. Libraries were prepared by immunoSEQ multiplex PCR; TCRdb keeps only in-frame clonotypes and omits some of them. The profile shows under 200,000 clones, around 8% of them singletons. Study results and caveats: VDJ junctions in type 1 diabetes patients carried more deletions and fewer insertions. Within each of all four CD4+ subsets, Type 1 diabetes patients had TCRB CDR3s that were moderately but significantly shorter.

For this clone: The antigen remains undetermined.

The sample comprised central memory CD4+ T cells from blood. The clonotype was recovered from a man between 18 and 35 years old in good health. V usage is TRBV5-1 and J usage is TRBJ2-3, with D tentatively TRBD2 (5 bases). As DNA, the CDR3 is TGCGCCAGCAGCACCGGGCCGCCGGCGGGAGATACGCAGTATTTT. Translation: CASSTGPPAGDTQYF.